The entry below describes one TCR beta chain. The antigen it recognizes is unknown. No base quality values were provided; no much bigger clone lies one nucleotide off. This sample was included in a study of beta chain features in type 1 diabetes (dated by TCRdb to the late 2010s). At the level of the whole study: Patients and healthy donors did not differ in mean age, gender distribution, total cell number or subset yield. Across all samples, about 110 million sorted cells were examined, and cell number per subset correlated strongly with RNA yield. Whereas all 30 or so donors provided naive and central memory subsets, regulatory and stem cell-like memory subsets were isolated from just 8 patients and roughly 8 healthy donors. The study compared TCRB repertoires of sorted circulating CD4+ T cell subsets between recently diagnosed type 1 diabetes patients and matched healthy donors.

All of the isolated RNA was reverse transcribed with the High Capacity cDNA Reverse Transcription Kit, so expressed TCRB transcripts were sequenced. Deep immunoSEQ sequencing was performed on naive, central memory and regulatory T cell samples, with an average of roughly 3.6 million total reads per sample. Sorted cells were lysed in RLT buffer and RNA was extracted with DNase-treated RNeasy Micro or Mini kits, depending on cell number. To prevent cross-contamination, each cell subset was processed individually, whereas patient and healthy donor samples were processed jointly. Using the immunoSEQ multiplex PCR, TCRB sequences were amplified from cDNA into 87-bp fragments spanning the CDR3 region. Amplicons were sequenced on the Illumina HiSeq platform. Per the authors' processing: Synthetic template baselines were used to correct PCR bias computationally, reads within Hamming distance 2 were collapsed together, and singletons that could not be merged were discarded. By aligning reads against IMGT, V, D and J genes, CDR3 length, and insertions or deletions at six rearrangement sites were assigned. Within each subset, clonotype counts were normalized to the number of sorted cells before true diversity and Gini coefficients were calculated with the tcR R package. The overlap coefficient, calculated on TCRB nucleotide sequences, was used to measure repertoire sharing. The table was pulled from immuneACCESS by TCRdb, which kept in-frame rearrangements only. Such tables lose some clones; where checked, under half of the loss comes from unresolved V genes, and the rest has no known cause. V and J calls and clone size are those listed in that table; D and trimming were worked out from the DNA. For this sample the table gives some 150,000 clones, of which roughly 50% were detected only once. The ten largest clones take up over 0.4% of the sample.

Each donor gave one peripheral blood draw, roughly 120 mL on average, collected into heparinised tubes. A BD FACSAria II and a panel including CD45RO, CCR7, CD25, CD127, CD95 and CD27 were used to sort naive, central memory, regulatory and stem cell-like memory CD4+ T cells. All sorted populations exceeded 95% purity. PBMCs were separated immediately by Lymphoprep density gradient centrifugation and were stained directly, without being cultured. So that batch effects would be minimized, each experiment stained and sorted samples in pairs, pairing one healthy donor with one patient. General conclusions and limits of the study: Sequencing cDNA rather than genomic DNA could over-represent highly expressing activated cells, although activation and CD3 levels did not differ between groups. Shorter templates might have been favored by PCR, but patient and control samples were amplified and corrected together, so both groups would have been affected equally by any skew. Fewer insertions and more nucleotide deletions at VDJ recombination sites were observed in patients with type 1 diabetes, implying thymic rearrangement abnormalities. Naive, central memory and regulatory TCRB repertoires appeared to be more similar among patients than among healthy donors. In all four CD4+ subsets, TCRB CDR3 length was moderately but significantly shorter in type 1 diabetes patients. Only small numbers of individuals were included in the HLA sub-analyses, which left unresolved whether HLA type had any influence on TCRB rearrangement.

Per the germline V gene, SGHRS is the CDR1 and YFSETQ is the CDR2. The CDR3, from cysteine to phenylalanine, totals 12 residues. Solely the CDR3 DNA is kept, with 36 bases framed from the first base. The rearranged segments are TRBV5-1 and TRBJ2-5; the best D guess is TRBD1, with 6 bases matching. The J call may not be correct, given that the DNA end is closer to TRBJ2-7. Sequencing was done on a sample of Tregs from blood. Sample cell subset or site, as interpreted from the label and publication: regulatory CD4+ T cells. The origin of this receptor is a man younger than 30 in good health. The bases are TGCGCCAGCAGCTTGAACAGGGTCGAGCAGTACTTC. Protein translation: CASSLNRVEQYF.